The T cell receptor beta chain under discussion was sequenced for a study of blood T cells in healthy people across ages. PCR was performed a second time for roughly 7 to 12 cycles using a sample-barcoded 5' primer and a J-beta primer mix. TCRdb reprocessed the 5' RACE reads with MiXCR, giving one entry per CDR3 protein. The sample has about 1.5 million distinct CDR3 sequences, approximately 38% seen once; the top ten hold roughly 7.9%. This clonotype was detected a few times. This receptor was identified in a woman between 18 and 29 years old in good health. Sample: blood.

DNA of the CDR3: TGTGCCAGCAGTATCACGTTGGCGGGGAACGAGCAGTACTTC. It is translated as CASSITLAGNEQYF. The chain carries TRBV12-3 or TRBV12-4 and TRBJ2-7; D may be TRBD2 (6 bases). V gave up 5 bases and J gave up 5 bases, with 16 bases separating them. The length of the CDR3 is 14 residues.